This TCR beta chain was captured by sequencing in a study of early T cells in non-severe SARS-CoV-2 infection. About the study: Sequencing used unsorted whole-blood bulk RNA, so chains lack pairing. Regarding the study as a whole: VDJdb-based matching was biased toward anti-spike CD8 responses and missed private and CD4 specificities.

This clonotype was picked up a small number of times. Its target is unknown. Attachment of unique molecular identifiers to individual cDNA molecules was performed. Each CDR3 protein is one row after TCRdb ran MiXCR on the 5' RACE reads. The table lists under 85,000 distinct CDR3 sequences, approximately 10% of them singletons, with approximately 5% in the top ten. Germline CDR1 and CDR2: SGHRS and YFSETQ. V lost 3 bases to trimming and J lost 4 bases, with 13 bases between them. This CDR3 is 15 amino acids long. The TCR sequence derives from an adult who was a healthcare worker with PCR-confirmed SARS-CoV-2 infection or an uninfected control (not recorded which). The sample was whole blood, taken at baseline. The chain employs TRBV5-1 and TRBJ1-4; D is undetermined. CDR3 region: CASSSGRLINEKLFF. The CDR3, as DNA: TGCGCCAGCAGCTCAGGACGGTTAATTAATGAAAAACTGTTTTTT.